These 15 T cell receptor beta chains originate from one sample sequenced in a study of T-cell reconstitution after alpha-beta-depleted transplantation in children. A library of TCRbeta sequences, prepared with unique molecular identifiers, was generated. In TCRdb, the PCR reads were re-called with MiXCR into one record per CDR3 protein. The sample carries 200,000 to 300,000 distinct CDR3 sequences, roughly 26% recorded once. Sequencing was performed on PBMCs, taken before TCRalphabeta/CD19-depleted stem cell transplant. The origin of the receptors is a girl aged 2-10 years with Fanconi anemia, due to receive a stem cell transplant.

This clonotype was observed at least ten times. The rearrangement links TRBV12-3 or TRBV12-4 to TRBJ2-7; no firm D call. CDR3 length: 12 residues. V gave up 2 bases and J gave up 5 bases, with 7 bases separating them. The CDR3 loop reads CASSLIANEQYF. CDR3 nucleotides: TGTGCCAGCAGTTTAATTGCTAACGAGCAGTACTTC.

A single count supports this clonotype. This chain connects TRBV20-1 to TRBJ2-1, with a weak D call TRBD1 (6 bases). Germline assignment: CDR1 DFQATT and CDR2 SNEGSKA (reference sequence). The CDR3 is 13 amino acids. Trimming pared 6 bases from V and 4 bases from J, leaving 13 bases between. DNA of the CDR3: TGCAGTGCCCCAGGGGTGGGGTACAATGAGCAGTTCTTC. This gives the protein CSAPGVGYNEQFF.

This clonotype came up many times. The chain carries TRBV29-1 and TRBJ2-5; D not resolved. CDR1 is SQVTM, CDR2 ANQGSEA, per germline. This CDR3 comprises 12 residues. V was shortened by 1 base and J by 5 bases, with 8 bases between the two germline ends. The chain's CDR3 is CSVEGAEETQYF. The CDR3 coding sequence is TGCAGCGTTGAAGGGGCGGAGGAGACCCAGTACTTC.

This clonotype was counted between two and nine times. The V gene is TRBV12-3 or TRBV12-4, the J gene TRBJ2-3; D perhaps matches TRBD1 (6 bases). Deletions cut 5 bases from V and 7 bases from J, with 25 bases between. The CDR3 extends over 17 amino acids. The CDR3 coding sequence is TGTGCCAGCAGTCCCCAGGCCAGGGGCCTGGCTAAGTATACGCAGTATTTT. The encoded protein is CASSPQARGLAKYTQYF.

This clonotype was counted at least ten times. J is TRBJ2-7 and V is TRBV6-6; TRBD1 or TRBD2 may be the D gene (5 bases each). The CDR3 is made up of 15 amino acids. V lost 4 bases to trimming and J lost 2 bases, with 15 bases between them. CDR1 MNHNY and CDR2 SVGAGI come from the germline V gene (reference sequence). CDR3 protein: CASSSSGTPAYEQYF. CDR3 in DNA: TGTGCCAGCAGTTCTAGTGGGACGCCAGCCTACGAGCAGTACTTC.

This clonotype was observed at least ten times. The rearrangement uses TRBV29-1 and TRBJ2-5; D unclear. Trimming cost V 6 bases and J 7 bases, with 12 bases left between them. CDR1 is SQVTM and CDR2 is ANQGSEA in the germline V gene. The CDR3 has 11 amino acids. CDR3 residues: CSVAVDRTQYF. In DNA, the CDR3 is TGCAGCGTCGCGGTCGATCGGACCCAGTACTTC.

The CDR3: CAISETKQGVMVRPQHF. Written as DNA, the CDR3 is TGTGCCATCAGTGAGACCAAACAGGGAGTGATGGTTCGGCCCCAGCATTTT. The V and J genes are TRBV10-3 and TRBJ1-5, with a possible D match to TRBD1 (6 bases). Germline values: CDR1 ENHRY, CDR2 SYGVKD. V lost 2 bases and J 9 bases, leaving 23 bases between the germline ends. The CDR3 totals 17 residues.

This clonotype was counted many times. CDR3 sequence reads: CSVVGDRGFQETQYF. Here the CDR3 DNA reads TGCAGCGTTGTAGGCGACAGGGGATTCCAAGAGACCCAGTACTTC. The chain carries TRBV29-1 and TRBJ2-5, with TRBD1 matching over 8 bases. The J segment lost 1 base and the V segment lost 4 bases, leaving 8 bases of the junction unmatched. Germline lookup yields CDR1 SQVTM and CDR2 ANQGSEA. The CDR3 spans 15 residues.

This clonotype was recorded many times. This chain connects TRBV6-1 to TRBJ1-1; 7 positions agree with TRBD1. This CDR3 comprises 15 residues. Germline V CDR1 and CDR2: MNHNS, SASEGT. With V trimmed by 6 bases and J by 0 bases, 7 bases remained unmatched. The CDR3 region is CASREGTDLNTEAFF. DNA of the CDR3: TGTGCCAGCAGGGAGGGGACAGACCTGAACACTGAAGCTTTCTTT.

This sequence joins TRBV20-1 and TRBJ1-6; possible D gene TRBD1, 6 bases. CDR1 is DFQATT, CDR2 SNEGSKA, per germline (reference sequence). The CDR3 loop spans 14 amino acids. V lost 3 bases, J lost 8 bases, and 14 bases lay in between. CDR3 nucleotide sequence: TGCAGTGCTAGGAGAACAGAGGGGGATTCACCCCTCCACTTT. Translated: CSARRTEGDSPLHF.

In this sample, this clonotype turned up a few times. The V and J genes are TRBV11-2 and TRBJ2-1; D is perhaps TRBD2 (6 bases). CDR3 length: 18 amino acids. The germline V gene encodes CDR1 SGHAT and CDR2 FQNNGV. Trimming removed 3 bases at V and 1 base at J, with 19 bases between. The CDR3 bases are TGTGCCAGCAGCTTGACTTATCCTAGCGATCAATCCTACAATGAGCAGTTCTTC. It translates to CASSLTYPSDQSYNEQFF.

In this sample, this clonotype turned up many times. The chain's CDR3 is CASSATGSTDTQYF. The CDR3 bases are TGTGCCAGCAGCGCTACAGGTAGCACAGATACGCAGTATTTT. This chain links TRBV9 with TRBJ2-3; D is perhaps TRBD1 (5 bases). Germline V gene lookup returns CDR1 SGDLS and CDR2 YYNGEE. Trimming cost V 3 bases and J 0 bases, with 8 bases left between them. The CDR3 consists of 14 residues.

This clonotype turned up a few times. The rearrangement uses TRBV10-3 and TRBJ1-3; 7 bases map to TRBD1. There are 15 residues in the CDR3. In germline, CDR1 is ENHRY, CDR2 SYGVKD. V was pared by 4 bases and J by 0 bases, with 3 bases of the junction left unmatched. In DNA form, the CDR3 reads TGTGCCATCAGTGGAGGGACAGCCTCTGGAAACACCATATATTTT. This sequence encodes CAISGGTASGNTIYF.

This clonotype was observed many times. V is TRBV5-5 and J is TRBJ2-7, with D possibly being TRBD1 (6 bases). The CDR3 is 15 residues long. V gave up 4 bases and J gave up 2 bases, with 16 bases separating them. Germline CDR1 is SGHKS and CDR2 is YYEKEE (reference sequence). CDR3 residues: CASSHTSGHPYEQYF. DNA for the CDR3: TGTGCCAGCAGCCATACCTCGGGACACCCCTACGAGCAGTACTTC.

The rearrangement uses TRBV7-3 and TRBJ2-3; D ambiguous. V was pared by 9 bases and J by 0 bases, with 10 bases between. Germline V gene lookup returns CDR1 SGHTA and CDR2 FQGTGA. This CDR3 has 13 residues. CDR3 protein: CARGEASTDTQYF. The CDR3 region has the DNA TGTGCCAGAGGAGAGGCTAGCACAGATACGCAGTATTTT.